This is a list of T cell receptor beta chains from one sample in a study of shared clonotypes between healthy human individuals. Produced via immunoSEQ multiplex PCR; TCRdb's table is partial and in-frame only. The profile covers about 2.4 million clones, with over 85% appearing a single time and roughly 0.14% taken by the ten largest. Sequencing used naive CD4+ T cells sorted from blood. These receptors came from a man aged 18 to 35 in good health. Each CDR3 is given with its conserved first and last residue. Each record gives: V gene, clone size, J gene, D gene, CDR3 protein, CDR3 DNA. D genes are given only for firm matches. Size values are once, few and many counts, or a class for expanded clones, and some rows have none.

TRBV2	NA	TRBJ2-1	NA	CASSAGNRQFF	TGTGCCAGCAGTGCCGGGAATCGGCAGTTCTTC
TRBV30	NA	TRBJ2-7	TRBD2	CAWSGGGEQYF	TGTGCCTGGAGTGGGGGGGGCGAGCAGTACTTC
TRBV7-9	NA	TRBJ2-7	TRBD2	CASSPTSGSYEQYF	TGTGCCAGCAGCCCCACTAGCGGCTCCTACGAGCAGTACTTC
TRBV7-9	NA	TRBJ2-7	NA	CASSFHYEQYF	TGTGCCAGCAGCTTTCACTACGAGCAGTACTTC
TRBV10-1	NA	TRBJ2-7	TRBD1	CASSEGPRQGPSEQYF	TGCGCCAGCAGTGAAGGGCCGAGACAGGGACCCTCCGAGCAGTACTTC
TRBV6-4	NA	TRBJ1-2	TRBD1	CASSDSGTGKDYTF	TGTGCCAGCAGTGACTCTGGGACAGGGAAGGACTACACCTTC
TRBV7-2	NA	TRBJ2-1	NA	CASSLVGSYNEQFF	TGTGCCAGCAGCTTAGTCGGAAGTTACAATGAGCAGTTCTTC
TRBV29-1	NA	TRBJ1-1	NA	CSVVGMNTEAFF	TGCAGCGTTGTAGGGATGAACACTGAAGCTTTCTTT
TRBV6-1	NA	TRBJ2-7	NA	CASQLRTSSSYEQYF	TGTGCCAGCCAGCTCAGGACTTCGAGCTCCTACGAGCAGTACTTC
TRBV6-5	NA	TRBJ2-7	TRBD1	CASSSYRGYEQYF	TGTGCCAGCAGTTCATACAGGGGCTACGAGCAGTACTTC
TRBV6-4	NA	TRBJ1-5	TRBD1	CASSDPSGGTRTGRGQPQHF	TGTGCCAGCAGTGACCCATCGGGAGGGACTCGGACAGGGAGAGGTCAGCCCCAGCATTTT
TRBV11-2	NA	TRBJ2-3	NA	CASSSRAGTVTTDTQYF	TGTGCCAGCAGCTCCCGGGCGGGGACAGTTACCACAGATACGCAGTATTTT
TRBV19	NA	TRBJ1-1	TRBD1	CASSMQGQGEAFF	TGTGCCAGTAGTATGCAGGGACAGGGCGAGGCTTTCTTT
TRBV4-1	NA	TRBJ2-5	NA	CASSQEATSRRTQYF	TGCGCCAGCAGCCAAGAGGCGACGTCGAGGCGGACCCAGTACTTC
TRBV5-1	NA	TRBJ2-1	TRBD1	CASSLATGAFNEQFF	TGCGCCAGCAGCTTGGCTACAGGGGCTTTCAATGAGCAGTTCTTC
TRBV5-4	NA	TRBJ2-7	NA	CASSLRARDEQYF	TGTGCCAGCAGCTTGAGGGCTAGGGACGAGCAGTACTTC
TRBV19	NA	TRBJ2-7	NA	CASSPTRGRGAYEQYF	TGTGCCAGTAGCCCCACCCGGGGCAGGGGTGCCTACGAGCAGTACTTC
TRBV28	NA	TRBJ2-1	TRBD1	CASRPSFGDRENEQFF	TGTGCCAGCAGGCCGTCTTTCGGGGACAGGGAGAATGAGCAGTTCTTC
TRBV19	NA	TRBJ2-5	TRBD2	CASSTSGSGQETQYF	TGTGCCAGTAGCACTAGCGGGAGTGGCCAAGAGACCCAGTACTTC
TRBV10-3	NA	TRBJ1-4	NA	CAISEDQALGTNEKLFF	TGTGCCATCAGTGAGGATCAGGCCTTGGGTACTAATGAAAAACTGTTTTTT
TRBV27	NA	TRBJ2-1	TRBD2	CASSLRLAGGIYNEQFF	TGTGCCAGCAGTTTACGGTTAGCGGGGGGAATCTACAATGAGCAGTTCTTC
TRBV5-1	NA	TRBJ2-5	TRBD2	CASSGLAGGEQETQYF	TGCGCCAGCAGCGGACTAGCGGGCGGGGAACAAGAGACCCAGTACTTC
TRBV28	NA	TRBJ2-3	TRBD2	CASSRRGTSGSKDTQYF	TGTGCCAGCAGCCGCCGTGGGACTAGCGGGAGCAAAGATACGCAGTATTTT
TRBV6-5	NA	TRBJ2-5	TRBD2	CASSPLAGGLETQYF	TGTGCCAGCAGCCCGCTAGCGGGGGGGCTAGAGACCCAGTACTTC
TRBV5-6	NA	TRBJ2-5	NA	CASSLQARETQYF	TGTGCCAGCAGCTTGCAGGCGAGGGAGACCCAGTACTTC
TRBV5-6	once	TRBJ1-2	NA	CASSPMTGGEYGYTF	TGTGCCAGCAGCCCAATGACGGGGGGCGAGTATGGCTACACCTTC
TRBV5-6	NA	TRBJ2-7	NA	CASSLEGTSRRDEQYF	TGTGCCAGCAGCTTGGAAGGGACTTCTAGGCGGGACGAGCAGTACTTC
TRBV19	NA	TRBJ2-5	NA	CASSIRWTEETQYF	TGTGCCAGTAGTATTAGATGGACAGAAGAGACCCAGTACTTC
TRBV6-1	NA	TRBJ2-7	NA	CASKSGYEQYF	TGTGCCAGCAAGAGTGGGTACGAGCAGTACTTC
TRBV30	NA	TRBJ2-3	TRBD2	CAWSGGAFTDTQYF	TGTGCCTGGAGCGGGGGGGCTTTCACAGATACGCAGTATTTT
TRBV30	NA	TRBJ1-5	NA	CAWTTTGNQPQHF	TGTGCCTGGACCACGACGGGGAATCAGCCCCAGCATTTT
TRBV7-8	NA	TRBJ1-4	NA	CASSPGLPNEKLFF	TGTGCCAGCTCCCCGGGCCTGCCTAATGAAAAACTGTTTTTT
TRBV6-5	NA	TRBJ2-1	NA	CASSTPGYHNEQFF	TGTGCCAGCAGTACCCCCGGGTACCACAATGAGCAGTTCTTC
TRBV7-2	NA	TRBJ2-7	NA	CASSLSTGVSEQYF	TGTGCCAGCAGCCTCAGTACAGGTGTCAGCGAGCAGTACTTC
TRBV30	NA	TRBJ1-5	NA	CAWSGNNQPQHF	TGTGCCTGGAGTGGAAATAATCAGCCCCAGCATTTT
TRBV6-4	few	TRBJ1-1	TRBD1	CASRVRQGNTEAFF	TGTGCCAGCAGGGTCAGACAGGGTAACACTGAAGCTTTCTTT
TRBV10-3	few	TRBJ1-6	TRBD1	CAITTGQSDSPLHF	TGTGCCATCACCACGGGACAGTCAGATTCACCCCTCCACTTT
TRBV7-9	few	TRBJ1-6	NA	CASSLKGGPLHF	TGTGCCAGCAGCTTAAAGGGTGGCCCCCTCCACTTT
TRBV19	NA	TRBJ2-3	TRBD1	CASSIGTGRDTQYF	TGTGCCAGTAGTATCGGGACAGGGCGCGATACGCAGTATTTT
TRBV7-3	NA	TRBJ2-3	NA	CASSLTNLDTQYF	TGTGCCAGCAGCTTAACGAACCTAGATACGCAGTATTTT
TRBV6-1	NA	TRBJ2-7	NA	CASPYEQYF	TGTGCCAGCCCCTACGAGCAGTACTTC
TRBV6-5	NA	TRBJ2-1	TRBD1	CASSAPGGGEQFF	TGTGCCAGCAGTGCCCCAGGGGGCGGTGAGCAGTTCTTC
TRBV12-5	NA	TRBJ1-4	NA	CASGLAQGQGEKLFF	TGTGCTAGTGGTTTGGCGCAGGGTCAGGGTGAAAAACTGTTTTTT
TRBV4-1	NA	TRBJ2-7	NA	CASSYWEGSYEQYF	TGCGCCAGCAGCTATTGGGAAGGGTCCTACGAGCAGTACTTC
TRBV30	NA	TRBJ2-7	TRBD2	CAWSGRGTSGVYEQYF	TGTGCCTGGAGTGGACGCGGGACTAGCGGGGTCTACGAGCAGTACTTC
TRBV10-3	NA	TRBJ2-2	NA	CAISEGGYTGELFF	TGTGCCATCAGTGAAGGGGGGTACACCGGGGAGCTGTTTTTT
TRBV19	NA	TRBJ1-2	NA	CASSIEVQTNYGYTF	TGTGCCAGTAGTATAGAAGTTCAGACTAACTATGGCTACACCTTC
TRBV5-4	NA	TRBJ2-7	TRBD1	CASSLTGFGSYEQYF	TGTGCCAGCAGCCTGACAGGGTTTGGCTCCTACGAGCAGTACTTC
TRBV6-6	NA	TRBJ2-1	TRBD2	CASTGGLAGGTNEQFF	TGTGCCAGCACCGGCGGCCTAGCGGGAGGGACGAATGAGCAGTTCTTC
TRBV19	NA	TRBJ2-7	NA	CASSPRGSIGYEQYF	TGTGCCAGTAGCCCGAGAGGAAGTATAGGCTACGAGCAGTACTTC
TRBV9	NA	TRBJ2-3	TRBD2	CASSVVGGRAKDTQYF	TGTGCCAGCAGCGTAGTAGGAGGGAGGGCCAAAGATACGCAGTATTTT
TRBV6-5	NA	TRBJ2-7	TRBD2	CASSYQASGTYEQYF	TGTGCCAGCAGTTATCAGGCTAGCGGGACCTACGAGCAGTACTTC
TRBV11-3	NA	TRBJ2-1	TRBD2	CASSLMAGVSYNEQFF	TGTGCCAGCAGCCTAATGGCGGGAGTGTCCTACAATGAGCAGTTCTTC
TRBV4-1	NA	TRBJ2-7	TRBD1	CASSPGGQNYEQYF	TGCGCCAGCAGCCCAGGGGGACAGAACTACGAGCAGTACTTC
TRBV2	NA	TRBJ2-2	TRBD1	CASRPGTGLTGELFF	TGTGCCAGCAGACCTGGGACAGGGCTTACCGGGGAGCTGTTTTTT
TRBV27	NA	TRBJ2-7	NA	CASSLRESSYEQYF	TGTGCCAGCAGTTTGAGGGAAAGCTCCTACGAGCAGTACTTC
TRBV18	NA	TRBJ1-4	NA	CASSPRQGSYPATNEKLFF	TGTGCCAGCTCACCTAGGCAGGGGTCCTACCCTGCAACTAATGAAAAACTGTTTTTT
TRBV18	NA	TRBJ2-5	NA	CASSPAGELQETQYF	TGTGCCAGCTCACCGGCAGGGGAATTACAAGAGACCCAGTACTTC
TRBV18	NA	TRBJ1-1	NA	CASSPRNLGGNMNTEAFF	TGTGCCAGCTCACCACGAAATCTTGGCGGAAATATGAACACTGAAGCTTTCTTT